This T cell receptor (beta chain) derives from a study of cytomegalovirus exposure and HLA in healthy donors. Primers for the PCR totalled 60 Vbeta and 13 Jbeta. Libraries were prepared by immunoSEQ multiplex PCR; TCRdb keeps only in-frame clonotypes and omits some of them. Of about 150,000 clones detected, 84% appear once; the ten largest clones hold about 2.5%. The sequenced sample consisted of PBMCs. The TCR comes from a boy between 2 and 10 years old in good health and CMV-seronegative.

CDR3 amino acids: CASSFTGGRGETQYF. The CDR3 nucleotides read TGTGCCAGCAGCTTTACAGGGGGGCGCGGGGAGACCCAGTACTTC. V is TRBV5-6 and J is TRBJ2-5, with TRBD1 identical over 8 bases. Germline CDR1 and CDR2: SGHDT and YYEEEE. The CDR3 has 15 residues. V gave up 2 bases and J gave up 5 bases; unmatched junction bases: 8.